The T cell receptor (beta chain) described here comes from a study of cytomegalovirus exposure and HLA in healthy donors. The study, taken as a whole, reports: The study labeled 150 to 200 TCR beta chains cytomegalovirus-associated. In a later analysis, a missense DCLRE1C variant was linked to TCR beta V- and J-gene trimming. Researchers reported that a few CMV-associated chains were confirmed in vitro as CMV antigen-specific.

It was with 60 Vbeta and 13 Jbeta primers that the PCR ran. Repertoires were generated with immunoSEQ multiplex PCR, while TCRdb's copy carries only in-frame clones and drops some. The sample records 200,000 to 250,000 clones, 77% being singletons. A word on this clone: The antigen is undetermined.

The CDR3 runs 15 residues. V was clipped by 3 bases and J by 0 bases; unmatched bases: 6. CDR1 SGHRS and CDR2 YFSETQ come from the germline V gene. The receptor was isolated from a woman between 55 and 75 years old in good health and CMV-seropositive. Input material: PBMCs. The chain recombines TRBV5-1 with TRBJ2-7, with TRBD2 matching over 7 bases. CDR3 protein: CASSWGTTTSYEQYF. The CDR3 nucleotides are TGCGCCAGCAGCTGGGGGACTACCACCTCCTACGAGCAGTACTTC.